These 32 T cell receptor beta chains came from one sample sequenced in a study of Graves' ophthalmopathy and Graves' hyperthyroidism. Using RNA transcripts, the TCR beta CDR3 regions were amplified. An initial RT-PCR round employing HTBI primers preceded a second-round multiplex PCR. TCRdb analysed the multiplex PCR reads with MiXCR anew, one entry per CDR3 protein. The sample gives 740,000 or so distinct CDR3 sequences, approximately 40% of which show up once; 44% is in the top ten. Material: peripheral blood. The receptors were sampled from an adult man with Graves' ophthalmopathy.

This clonotype was detected once. The chain is built from TRBV12-3 or TRBV12-4 and TRBJ1-5; TRBD1 aligns across 9 bases. The CDR3 is 15 residues long. The V and J ends lost 4 bases and 7 bases, in that order; junction bases with no gene match: 8. The DNA of the CDR3 is TGTGCCAGCAGTTCATACGACAGGGGGAGGCAGCCCCAGCATTTT. Its protein product is CASSSYDRGRQPQHF.

The chain uses TRBV7-2 and TRBJ2-5; possibly TRBD1 or TRBD2 for D (6 bases each). This CDR3 is built from 14 residues. Trimming took 5 bases from V and 5 from J, leaving 15 bases between them. CDR1 SGHTA and CDR2 FQGNSA come from the germline V gene. The CDR3 is CASSPQGRSETQYF. In nucleotides, the CDR3 is TGTGCCAGCAGCCCCCAGGGGAGGTCGGAGACCCAGTACTTC.

This clonotype was recorded once. V and J are TRBV10-2 and TRBJ1-5; tentative D call: TRBD1 (6 bases). V gave up 4 bases and J gave up 10 bases, with 14 bases separating them. The CDR3 has 13 amino acids. Germline V gives CDR1 WSHSY, CDR2 SAAADI. The CDR3 DNA reads as TGCGCCAGCAGTGTACAGGGACTCAGCCCCCAGCATTTT. This translates into CASSVQGLSPQHF.

V is TRBV29-1 and J is TRBJ1-1; D is undetermined. Germline V gene lookup returns CDR1 SQVTM and CDR2 ANQGSEA. The V gene lost 1 base and the J gene lost 4 bases, with 16 bases spanning the gap. CDR3 length: 15 amino acids. The CDR3 region is CSVEVLGGVGTEAFF. The CDR3 region has the DNA TGCAGCGTTGAAGTACTCGGCGGGGTTGGCACTGAAGCTTTCTTT.

This chain links TRBV6-5 with TRBJ1-2, with 10 bases matching TRBD1. Per the germline V gene, CDR1 is MNHEY and CDR2 is SVGAGI. The CDR3 spans 13 residues. With 7 bases clipped from V and 8 bases from J, the junction kept 7 bases outside the gene matches. CDR3 sequence (DNA): TGTGCCAGCAAGGGGACAGGGGTTGGCGGCTACACCTTC. The encoded protein is CASKGTGVGGYTF.

The genes are TRBV7-3 and TRBJ2-5, with 7 bases lining up with TRBD2. Germline-derived CDR1 and CDR2 are SGHTA and FQGTGA. This CDR3 is built from 14 residues. The V gene end was trimmed by 5 bases and the J gene end by 3 bases; junction bases not matched to a gene: 6. The CDR3 reads CASSLLGGKETQYF. CDR3 nucleotide sequence: TGTGCCAGCAGCCTTTTGGGGGGGAAAGAGACCCAGTACTTC.

The chain is built from TRBV14 and TRBJ1-2, with TRBD1 identical over 8 bases. Germline assignment: CDR1 SGHDN and CDR2 FVKESK. Unmatched junction bases numbered 15, after V lost 7 bases and J lost 5 bases. This CDR3 region has 16 residues. CDR3 loop: CASTREQGASGYGYTF. Written as DNA, the CDR3 is TGTGCCAGCACAAGGGAGCAGGGGGCGTCGGGGTATGGCTACACCTTC.

About this clonotype: A clone one base away is much larger, so this may be a read error. The chain uses TRBV5-6 and TRBJ1-2; a possible D gene is TRBD1 (5 bases). Germline CDR1 reads SGHDT; CDR2 reads YYEEEE. The CDR3 has 15 residues. The CDR3 DNA follows: TGTGTCAGCAGCTTAGGGACCCAAGGACCCAATGGCTACACCTTC. It yields the protein CVSSLGTQGPNGYTF.

The chain carries TRBV12-3 or TRBV12-4 and TRBJ2-7; unclear D gene. Trimming pared 7 bases from V and 5 bases from J, leaving 12 bases between. CDR3 length equals 12 residues. CDR3 DNA: TGTGCCAGCACAGCCCGTTGGCACGAGCAGTACTTC. This codes for CASTARWHEQYF.

In its sample, this clonotype was seen once. This sequence joins TRBV7-9 and TRBJ1-1; the match to TRBD1 covers 9 bases. Germline V CDR1 and CDR2: SEHNR, FQNEAQ (reference sequence). Trimming took 4 bases from V and 0 from J; bases not matched to a gene: 9. The CDR3 consists of 17 residues. This chain's CDR3 is CASSSTGGRFMNTEAFF. The CDR3 DNA follows: TGTGCCAGCAGCTCGACAGGGGGGAGGTTTATGAACACTGAAGCTTTCTTT.

The rearrangement uses TRBV10-3 and TRBJ1-4; tentative D call: TRBD1 (6 bases). Trimming removed 4 bases from V and 4 bases from J, with 13 bases in between. Germline loops: CDR1 ENHRY, CDR2 SYGVKD. This CDR3 is 15 amino acids long. In DNA form, the CDR3 reads TGTGCCATCAGTGCTTCTCCACAGGGTAATGAAAAACTGTTTTTT. Protein: CAISASPQGNEKLFF.

This clonotype showed up many times. The chain links TRBV10-3 to TRBJ1-2; D unclear. The CDR3 sequence is 11 residues long. Germline lookup yields CDR1 ENHRY and CDR2 SYGVKD. Trimming took off 10 bases at V and 3 bases at J, with 9 bases between the two ends. CDR3 bases: TGTGCCAGCAGCCGGGACTATGGCTACACCTTC. Residues: CASSRDYGYTF.

This clonotype was seen once. The rearrangement links TRBV2 to TRBJ1-6; no clear D gene. Germline-derived CDR1 and CDR2 are SNHLY and FYNNEI. Trimming pared 2 bases from V and 12 bases from J, leaving 8 bases between. The CDR3 is 12 amino acids. CDR3 in DNA: TGTGCCAGCAGTGAAACGGGCAGACCCCTCCACTTT. It encodes CASSETGRPLHF.

On this clonotype itself: A single base separates this from a much larger clone, so it may be a read error. The chain recombines TRBV2 with TRBJ1-1; D call uncertain. The germline V gene has CDR1 SNHLY and CDR2 FYNNEI. The CDR3 totals 14 residues. The V end lost 9 bases, the J end lost 6 bases, and 20 bases lay between the germline ends. The CDR3 is CASTQSSGIAEAFF. CDR3 DNA: TGTGCCAGTACACAGAGTTCGGGGATCGCTGAAGCTTTCTTT.

This clonotype came up a few times. The chain couples TRBV9 to TRBJ1-4; D not resolved. The ends were cut back, 0 bases at V and 6 bases at J, with 12 bases in the middle. The CDR3 spans 15 residues. Germline V gene sequence: CDR1 SGDLS, CDR2 YYNGEE. In DNA form, the CDR3 reads TGTGCCAGCAGCGTAGGAGGGAGGCTCCATGAAAAACTGTTTTTT. Translating gives CASSVGGRLHEKLFF.

The chain is built from TRBV7-2 and TRBJ2-5; TRBD2 might be the D (5 bases). This CDR3 is 14 amino acids long. The germline gives CDR1 SGHTA, CDR2 FQGNSA. V was pared by 8 bases and J by 4 bases, with 17 bases between. CDR3 region: CASSPPEGSETQYF. DNA for the CDR3: TGTGCCAGCTCACCACCTGAGGGCTCAGAGACCCAGTACTTC.

The gene calls are TRBV7-9 and TRBJ2-7; D remains ambiguous. Looked up from germline, CDR1 is SEHNR and CDR2 is FQNEAQ (reference sequence). The CDR3 is 15 amino acids. V lost 5 bases, J lost 3 bases, and 17 bases lay in between. The CDR3 is CASSAGYRRDYEQYF. The CDR3 DNA sequence: TGTGCCAGCAGCGCAGGCTACAGAAGAGACTACGAGCAGTACTTC.

This clonotype showed up just a few times. V usage is TRBV20-1 and J usage is TRBJ2-7; D is ambiguous. Germline values: CDR1 DFQATT, CDR2 SNEGSKA (reference sequence). There are 13 residues in the CDR3. The V end lost 0 bases, the J end lost 0 bases, and 6 bases lay between the germline ends. CDR3 sequence (DNA): TGCAGTGCTAGAGATCCGTCCTCCTACGAGCAGTACTTC. This codes for CSARDPSSYEQYF.

The chain recombines TRBV12-3 or TRBV12-4 with TRBJ1-1, with 7 bases lining up with TRBD1. V dropped 11 bases and J dropped 3; count of bases not matched to a gene: 6. This CDR3 comprises 12 residues. CDR3 sequence: CAHAQGDTEAFF. CDR3 nucleotide sequence: TGTGCCCACGCCCAGGGGGACACTGAAGCTTTCTTT.

As concerns this clonotype: A much more abundant neighbour one base away suggests this may be a read error. The genes are TRBV2 and TRBJ1-6; maybe TRBD1 (5 bases). CDR3 length: 18 residues. CDR1 and CDR2 from the germline V gene are SNHLY and FYNNEI. Here the CDR3 reads CASSEYGYRTGGNSPPHF. The CDR3 nucleotides are TGTGCCAGCAGTGAATACGGGTACAGGACCGGGGGTAATTCACCCCCCCACTTT.

The sample holds one count of this clonotype. CDR3 loop: CASKKGRGSGELFF. In DNA form, the CDR3 reads TGTGCCAGCAAAAAAGGGAGGGGTAGCGGGGAGCTGTTTTTT. The gene calls are TRBV25-1 and TRBJ2-2; TRBD2 matches 7 bases. V lost 7 bases to trimming and J lost 7 bases; unmatched junction nucleotides: 9. The germline gives CDR1 MGHDK, CDR2 SYGVNS. This CDR3 has 14 amino acids.

There are a few counts of this clonotype. The chain couples TRBV19 to TRBJ1-1; 8 bases line up with TRBD1. After removal of 3 bases from V and 6 bases from J, the junction contained 9 bases not matched to a gene. The CDR3 loop spans 15 amino acids. Germline assignment: CDR1 LNHDA and CDR2 SQIVND (reference sequence). Here the CDR3 reads CASSIRHLTGAEAFF. In DNA form, the CDR3 reads TGTGCCAGTAGTATCCGCCACTTGACAGGGGCTGAAGCTTTCTTT.

The chain combines TRBV4-3 with TRBJ2-7; D is possibly TRBD2 (6 bases). Germline CDR1 is LGHNA and CDR2 is YSLEER. This CDR3 has 15 residues. Trimming cost V 0 bases and J 6 bases, with 15 bases left between them. CDR3 sequence reads: CASSQEAGRDGEQYF. For the CDR3, the DNA is TGCGCCAGCAGCCAAGAGGCCGGGAGAGATGGCGAGCAGTACTTC.

The chain uses TRBV7-2 and TRBJ2-7; D might be TRBD2 (6 bases). CDR1 SGHTA and CDR2 FQGNSA come from the germline V gene. There are 13 residues in the CDR3. Trimming took off 11 bases at V and 2 bases at J, with 16 bases between the two ends. The CDR3 region has the DNA TGTGCCGGCACCTTCGGGGGAGCCTACGAGCAGTACTTC. It is translated as CAGTFGGAYEQYF.

This clonotype was seen many times. The CDR3 sequence: CASSASGGAFF. The CDR3 DNA follows: TGTGCCAGCAGTGCTTCAGGGGGAGCTTTCTTT. The chain employs TRBV2 and TRBJ1-1; 7 nucleotides agree with TRBD1. The length of the CDR3 is 11 residues. V lost 4 bases and J lost 10; bases outside the gene matches: 3. CDR1 is SNHLY and CDR2 is FYNNEI in the germline V gene.

This clonotype was seen ten or more times. The gene calls are TRBV10-2 and TRBJ2-6; D is undetermined. The V and J ends lost 2 bases and 2 bases respectively, with 4 bases between them. The CDR3 runs to 14 residues. CDR1 WSHSY and CDR2 SAAADI come from the germline V gene. DNA for the CDR3: TGCGCCAGCAGTGAGCCCCCTGGGGCCAACGTCCTGACTTTC. Residues: CASSEPPGANVLTF.

This clonotype was observed at least ten times. The chain carries TRBV19 and TRBJ2-6; TRBD1 agrees at 11 bases. J was trimmed by 5 bases and V by 5 bases; bases with no gene match: 17. The CDR3 is 20 amino acids. CDR1 is LNHDA and CDR2 is SQIVND in the germline V gene (reference sequence). CDR3 protein: CASSFGGQGALSFRANVLTF. The CDR3 nucleotides read TGTGCCAGTAGTTTCGGTGGACAGGGGGCATTATCCTTTCGGGCCAACGTCCTGACTTTC.

In the case of this clonotype: A junction boundary mismatches the germline segment, possibly from a read error. This CDR3 is CVSGRPVEAFF. Here the CDR3 DNA reads TGTGTCAGCGGTCGTCCCGTTGAAGCTTTCTTT. The chain is built from TRBV2 and TRBJ1-1; no reliable D call. The CDR3 runs 11 residues. CDR1 and CDR2 (germline): SNHLY, FYNNEI.

The chain couples TRBV20-1 to TRBJ2-5, with D maybe TRBD1 (7 bases). Germline loops: CDR1 DFQATT, CDR2 SNEGSKA (reference sequence). This CDR3 has 16 residues. The V and J ends lost 6 bases and 3 bases respectively, with 23 bases between them. CDR3 sequence: CSALRGGWSGEETQYF. CDR3 nucleotide sequence: TGCAGTGCCCTAAGAGGGGGCTGGTCGGGGGAAGAGACCCAGTACTTC.

With regard to this clonotype: Since a much larger clone is just one base distant, this may be a read error. The chain employs TRBV2 and TRBJ2-5, with 9 bases matching TRBD1. Germline V gene lookup returns CDR1 SNHLY and CDR2 FYNNEI. The J segment lost 6 bases and the V segment lost 8 bases, leaving 10 bases of the junction unmatched. The CDR3 is made up of 14 amino acids. Written as DNA, the CDR3 is TGTGCCAGCGGGGACGGACAGGGGATGAAGACCCAGTACTTC. It specifies CASGDGQGMKTQYF.

This clonotype was recorded at least ten times. The chain recombines TRBV2 with TRBJ1-5, with no clear D. The germline V gene has CDR1 SNHLY and CDR2 FYNNEI. Between the trimmed V and J ends, which lost 5 bases and 5 bases, there was a span of 4 bases. The length of the CDR3 is 11 residues. This chain's CDR3 is CASSSDQPQHF. The CDR3 DNA sequence: TGTGCCAGCAGTTCCGATCAGCCCCAGCATTTT.

The genes are TRBV10-3 and TRBJ2-5, with 9 bases that match TRBD2. The V and J ends lost 5 bases and 5 bases, in that order; junction bases with no gene match: 9. In germline, CDR1 is ENHRY, CDR2 SYGVKD. This CDR3 comprises 15 residues. CDR3 loop: CAISLAGSPGETQYF. The CDR3 DNA reads TGTGCCATCAGTCTAGCGGGATCCCCTGGGGAGACCCAGTACTTC.